A single TCR beta chain is shown here with its context. RNA totalling roughly 0.45 to 1 ug underwent reverse transcription with random hexamers. TCRdb recomputed calls from the immunoSEQ multiplex PCR reads with MiXCR, one row per CDR3 protein. The table lists some 130,000 distinct CDR3 sequences, approximately 79% of them singletons. The data were obtained in a study of CD8 T cells in Susac syndrome. This CDR3 is 12 amino acids long. Trimming cost V 4 bases and J 4 bases, with 8 bases left between them. CDR1 is SGHDT and CDR2 is YYEEEE in the germline V gene. The chain uses TRBV5-6 and TRBJ1-1; no reliable D call. The sequence derives from a human donor with multiple sclerosis. Sequences were obtained from CD8+ T cells from PBMCs. The CDR3 reads CASSAGGTEAFF. As DNA, the CDR3 is TGTGCCAGCAGCGCAGGTGGCACTGAAGCTTTCTTT.